This T cell receptor beta chain came from a study of CD8 T cells in ankylosing spondylitis. Library preparation for TCR beta used quantitative 5'-RACE with molecular barcodes. Via MiXCR, TCRdb re-called the 5' RACE reads, giving one row per CDR3 protein. The sample has roughly 300,000 distinct CDR3 sequences, 6.5% to 10% seen once. This clonotype was observed many times. No antigen is known for it. Study-level points and caveats: Earlier reports found some motif variants in synovial fluid and blood in reactive arthritis. What appeared characteristic of ankylosing spondylitis blood was a TCR beta motif of fewer than ten highly homologous variants. As reported, disease-linked clones showed significant enrichment in matched ankylosing spondylitis synovial fluid.

The source of this sequence is a male donor with ankylosing spondylitis. The specimen sequenced was blood, either unsorted or a sorted T cell fraction (not recorded which).

The CDR3 spells CASSHGGRPNQPQHF. In nucleotides, the CDR3 is TGTGCCAGCAGTCACGGGGGGCGGCCCAATCAGCCCCAGCATTTT. V is TRBV12-3 or TRBV12-4 and J is TRBJ1-5, with a tentative D call TRBD1 (6 bases). CDR3 length: 15 residues. V was clipped by 5 bases and J by 3 bases, with 14 bases between them.